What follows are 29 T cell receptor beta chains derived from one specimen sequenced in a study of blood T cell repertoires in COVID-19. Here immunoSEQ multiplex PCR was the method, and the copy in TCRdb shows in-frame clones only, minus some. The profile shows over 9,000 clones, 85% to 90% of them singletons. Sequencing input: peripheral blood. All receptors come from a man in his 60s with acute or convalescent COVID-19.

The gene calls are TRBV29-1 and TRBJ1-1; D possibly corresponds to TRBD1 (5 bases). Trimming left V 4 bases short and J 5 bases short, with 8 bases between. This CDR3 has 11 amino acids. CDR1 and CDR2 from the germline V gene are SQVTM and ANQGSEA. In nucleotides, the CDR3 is TGCAGCGTTGTCAGGGCTACTGAAGCTTTCTTT. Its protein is CSVVRATEAFF.

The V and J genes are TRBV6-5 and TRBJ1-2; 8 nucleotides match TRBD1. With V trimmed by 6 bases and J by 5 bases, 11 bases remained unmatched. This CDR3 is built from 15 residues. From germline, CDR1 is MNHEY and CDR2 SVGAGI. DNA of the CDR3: TGTGCCAGCAGATCGAGGAACAGGGGGGAATATGGCTACACCTTC. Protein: CASRSRNRGEYGYTF.

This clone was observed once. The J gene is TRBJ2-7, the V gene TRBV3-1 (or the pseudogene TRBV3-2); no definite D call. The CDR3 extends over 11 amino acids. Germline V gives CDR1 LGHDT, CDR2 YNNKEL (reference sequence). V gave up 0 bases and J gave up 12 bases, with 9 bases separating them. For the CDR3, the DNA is TGTGCCAGCAGCCAAGACCCCCTCCTGTACTTC. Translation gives CASSQDPLLYF.

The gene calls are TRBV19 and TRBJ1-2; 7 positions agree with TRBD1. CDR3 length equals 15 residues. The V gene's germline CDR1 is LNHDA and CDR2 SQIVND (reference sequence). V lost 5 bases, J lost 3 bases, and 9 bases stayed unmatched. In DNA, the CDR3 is TGTGCCAGTAGTGATTCCGCCGGGACAGACTATGGCTACACCTTC. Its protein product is CASSDSAGTDYGYTF.

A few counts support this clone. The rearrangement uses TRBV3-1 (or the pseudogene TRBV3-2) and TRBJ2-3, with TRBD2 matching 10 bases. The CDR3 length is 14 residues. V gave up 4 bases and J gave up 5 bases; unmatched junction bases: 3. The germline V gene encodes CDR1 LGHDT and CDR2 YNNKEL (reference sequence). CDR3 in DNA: TGTGCCAGCAGCCTAGCGGGGGGCGGAGATACGCAGTATTTT. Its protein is CASSLAGGGDTQYF.

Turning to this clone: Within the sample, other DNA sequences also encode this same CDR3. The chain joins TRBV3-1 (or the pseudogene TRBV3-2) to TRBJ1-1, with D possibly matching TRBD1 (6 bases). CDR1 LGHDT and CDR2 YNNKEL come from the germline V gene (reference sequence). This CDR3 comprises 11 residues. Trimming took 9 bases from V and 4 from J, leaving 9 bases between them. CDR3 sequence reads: CASRGGTEAFF. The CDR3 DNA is TGTGCCAGTAGGGGGGGCACTGAAGCTTTCTTT.

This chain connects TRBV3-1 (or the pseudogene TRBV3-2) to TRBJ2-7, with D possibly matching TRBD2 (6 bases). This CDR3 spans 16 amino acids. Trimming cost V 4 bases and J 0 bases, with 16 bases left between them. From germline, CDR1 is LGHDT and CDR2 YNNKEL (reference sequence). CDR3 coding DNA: TGTGCCAGCAGCCCCGGGGACTTTCCGAGCTCCTACGAGCAGTACTTC. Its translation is CASSPGDFPSSYEQYF.

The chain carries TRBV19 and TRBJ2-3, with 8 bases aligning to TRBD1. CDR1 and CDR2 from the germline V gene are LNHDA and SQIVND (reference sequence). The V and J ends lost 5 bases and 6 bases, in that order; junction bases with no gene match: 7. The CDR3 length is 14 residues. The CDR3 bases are TGTGCCAGTAGTCTCCGGACAGGGCTGGATACGCAGTATTTT. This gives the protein CASSLRTGLDTQYF.

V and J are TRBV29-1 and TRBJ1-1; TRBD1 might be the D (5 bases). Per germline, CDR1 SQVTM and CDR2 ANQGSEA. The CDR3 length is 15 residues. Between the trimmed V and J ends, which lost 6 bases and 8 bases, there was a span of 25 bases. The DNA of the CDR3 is TGCAGCGTAGCCCTGGCAGGGCGTCTCTCATCCGAAGCTTTCTTT. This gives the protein CSVALAGRLSSEAFF.

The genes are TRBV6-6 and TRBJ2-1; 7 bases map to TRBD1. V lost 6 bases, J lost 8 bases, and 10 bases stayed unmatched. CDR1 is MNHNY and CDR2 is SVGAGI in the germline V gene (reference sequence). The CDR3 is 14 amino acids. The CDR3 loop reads CASSPLGGVDEQFF. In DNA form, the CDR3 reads TGTGCCAGCAGCCCCCTAGGGGGCGTCGATGAGCAGTTCTTC.

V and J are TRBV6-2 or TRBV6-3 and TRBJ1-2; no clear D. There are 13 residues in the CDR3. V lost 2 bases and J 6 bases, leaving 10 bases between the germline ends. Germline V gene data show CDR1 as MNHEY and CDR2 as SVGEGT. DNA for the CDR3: TGTGCCAGCAGTTACATAGGAACAGATGGCTACACCTTC. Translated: CASSYIGTDGYTF.

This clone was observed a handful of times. CDR3 loop: CASSGGERNTEAFF. CDR3 coding DNA: TGTGCCAGCAGTGGAGGGGAGAGGAACACTGAAGCTTTCTTT. The chain uses TRBV6-6 and TRBJ1-1; D is possibly TRBD1 (5 bases). Trimming removed 5 bases at V and 1 base at J, with 11 bases between. There are 14 residues in the CDR3. CDR1 and CDR2 from the germline V gene are MNHNY and SVGAGI (reference sequence).

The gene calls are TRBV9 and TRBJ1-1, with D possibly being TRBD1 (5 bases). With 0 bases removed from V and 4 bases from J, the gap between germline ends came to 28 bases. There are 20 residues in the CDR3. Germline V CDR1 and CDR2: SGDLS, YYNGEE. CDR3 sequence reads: CASSVGLATRLSGWGTEAFF. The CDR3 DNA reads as TGTGCCAGCAGCGTAGGTCTCGCCACGCGGCTTTCAGGGTGGGGCACTGAAGCTTTCTTT.

CDR3 sequence: CASSSEQGARGYTF. The CDR3 coding sequence is TGCGCCAGCAGTTCAGAGCAGGGGGCTCGAGGCTACACCTTC. This rearrangement joins TRBV5-1 to TRBJ1-2, with 8 bases matching TRBD1. The germline CDR1 and CDR2 sequences are SGHRS and YFSETQ. CDR3 length: 14 residues. Trimming took 5 bases from V and 8 from J; bases not matched to a gene: 11.

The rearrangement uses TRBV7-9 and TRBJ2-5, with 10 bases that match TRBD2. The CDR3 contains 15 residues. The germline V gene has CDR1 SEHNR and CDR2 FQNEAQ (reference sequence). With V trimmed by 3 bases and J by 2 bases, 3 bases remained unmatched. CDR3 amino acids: CASSFRAGGQETQYF. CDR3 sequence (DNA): TGTGCCAGCAGCTTCCGAGCGGGAGGGCAAGAGACCCAGTACTTC.

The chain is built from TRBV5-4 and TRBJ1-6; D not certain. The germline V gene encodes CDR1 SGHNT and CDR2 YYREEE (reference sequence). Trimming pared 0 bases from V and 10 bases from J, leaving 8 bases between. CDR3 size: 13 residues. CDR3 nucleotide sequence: TGTGCCAGCAGCTTGGTTGAGAGCTCACCCCTCCACTTT. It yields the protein CASSLVESSPLHF.

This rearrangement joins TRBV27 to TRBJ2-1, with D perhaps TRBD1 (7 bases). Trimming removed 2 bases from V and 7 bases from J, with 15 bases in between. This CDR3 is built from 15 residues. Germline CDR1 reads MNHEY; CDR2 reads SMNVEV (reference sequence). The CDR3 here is CASSLQGGPWNEQFF. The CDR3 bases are TGTGCCAGCAGTTTACAGGGGGGTCCCTGGAATGAGCAGTTCTTC.

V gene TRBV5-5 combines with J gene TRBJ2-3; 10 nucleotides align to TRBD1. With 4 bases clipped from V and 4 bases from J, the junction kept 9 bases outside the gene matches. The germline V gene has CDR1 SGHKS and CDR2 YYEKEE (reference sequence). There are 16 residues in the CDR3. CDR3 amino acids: CASSRDRGLSADTQYF. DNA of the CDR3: TGTGCCAGCAGCCGCGACAGGGGGCTGAGCGCAGATACGCAGTATTTT.

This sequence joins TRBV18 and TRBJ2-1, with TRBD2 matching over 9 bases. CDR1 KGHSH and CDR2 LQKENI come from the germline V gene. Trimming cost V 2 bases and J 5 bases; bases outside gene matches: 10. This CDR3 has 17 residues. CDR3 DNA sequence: TGTGCCAGCTCACCAGTCCTCGCGGGAGGGCCGGACAATGAGCAGTTCTTC. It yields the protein CASSPVLAGGPDNEQFF.

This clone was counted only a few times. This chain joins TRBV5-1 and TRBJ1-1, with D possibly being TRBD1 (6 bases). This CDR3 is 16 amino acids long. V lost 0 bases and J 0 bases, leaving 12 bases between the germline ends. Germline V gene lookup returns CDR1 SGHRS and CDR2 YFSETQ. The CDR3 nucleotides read TGCGCCAGCAGCTTGGTGAGGGGGATAGTGAACACTGAAGCTTTCTTT. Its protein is CASSLVRGIVNTEAFF.

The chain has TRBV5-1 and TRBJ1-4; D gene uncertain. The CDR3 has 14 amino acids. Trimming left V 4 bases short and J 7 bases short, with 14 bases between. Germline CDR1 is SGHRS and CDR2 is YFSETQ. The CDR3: CASSSGRASEKLFF. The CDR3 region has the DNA TGCGCCAGCAGCAGCGGACGGGCCTCTGAAAAACTGTTTTTT.

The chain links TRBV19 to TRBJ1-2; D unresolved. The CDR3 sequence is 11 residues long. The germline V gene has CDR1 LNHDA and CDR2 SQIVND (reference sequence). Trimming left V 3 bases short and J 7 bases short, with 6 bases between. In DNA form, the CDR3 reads TGTGCCAGTAGTATCCGGAGTGGCTACACCTTC. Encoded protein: CASSIRSGYTF.

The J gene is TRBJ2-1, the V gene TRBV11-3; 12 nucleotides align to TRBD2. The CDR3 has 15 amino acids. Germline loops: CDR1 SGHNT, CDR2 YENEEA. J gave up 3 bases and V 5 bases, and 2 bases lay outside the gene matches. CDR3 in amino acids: CASSQLAGGYNEQFF. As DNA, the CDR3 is TGTGCCAGCAGCCAACTAGCGGGAGGCTACAATGAGCAGTTCTTC. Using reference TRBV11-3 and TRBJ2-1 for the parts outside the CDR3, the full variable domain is EAGVVQSPRYKIIEKKQPVAFWCNPISGHNTLYWYLQNLGQGPELLIRYENEEAVDDSQLPKDRFSAERLKGVDSTLKIQPAELGDSAVYLCASSQLAGGYNEQFFGPGTRLTVL.

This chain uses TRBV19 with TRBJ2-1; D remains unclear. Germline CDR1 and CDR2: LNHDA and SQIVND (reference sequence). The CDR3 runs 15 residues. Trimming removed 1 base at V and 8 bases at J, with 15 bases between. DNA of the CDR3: TGTGCCAGTAGTATAGGTGGTACCGCAGGCCATGAGCAGTTCTTC. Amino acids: CASSIGGTAGHEQFF.

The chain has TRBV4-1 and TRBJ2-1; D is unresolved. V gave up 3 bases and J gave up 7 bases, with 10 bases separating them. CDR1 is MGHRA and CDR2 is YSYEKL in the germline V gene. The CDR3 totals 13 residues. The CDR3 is CASSHRPANEQFF. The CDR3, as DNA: TGCGCCAGCAGCCACCGACCAGCGAATGAGCAGTTCTTC.

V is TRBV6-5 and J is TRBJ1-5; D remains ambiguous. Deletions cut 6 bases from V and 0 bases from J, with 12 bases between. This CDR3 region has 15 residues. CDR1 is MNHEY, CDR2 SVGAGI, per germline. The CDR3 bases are TGTGCCAGCAGCGAGACGGGGTATAGCAATCAGCCCCAGCATTTT. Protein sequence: CASSETGYSNQPQHF.

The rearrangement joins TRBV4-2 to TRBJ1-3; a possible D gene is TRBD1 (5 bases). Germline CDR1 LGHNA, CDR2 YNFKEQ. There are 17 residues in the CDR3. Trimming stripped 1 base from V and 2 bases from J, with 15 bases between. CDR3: CASSQGSYDRAGNTIYF. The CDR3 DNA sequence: TGTGCCAGCAGCCAAGGGTCCTACGACAGAGCTGGAAACACCATATATTTT.

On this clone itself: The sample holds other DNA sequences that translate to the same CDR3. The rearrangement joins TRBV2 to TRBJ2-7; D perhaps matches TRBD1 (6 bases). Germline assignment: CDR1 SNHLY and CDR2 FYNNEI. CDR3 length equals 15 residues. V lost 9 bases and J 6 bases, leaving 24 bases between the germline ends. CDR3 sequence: CASRDTGPSLPEQYF. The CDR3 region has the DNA TGTGCCAGTAGGGATACAGGGCCTTCTCTTCCCGAGCAGTACTTC.

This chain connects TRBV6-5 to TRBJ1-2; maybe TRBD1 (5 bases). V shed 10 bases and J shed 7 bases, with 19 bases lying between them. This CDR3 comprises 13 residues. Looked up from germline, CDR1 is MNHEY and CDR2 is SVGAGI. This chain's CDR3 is CATQSGQGTGYTF. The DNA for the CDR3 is TGTGCCACCCAGTCAGGGCAGGGCACTGGCTACACCTTC.